Below, 28 T cell receptor beta chains from the same sample are listed, as sequenced in a study of shared clonotypes between healthy human individuals. Profiling relied on immunoSEQ multiplex PCR, and the TCRdb table lists in-frame clones only, not all of them. The table has about 2.4 million clones, 80% to 95% seen once. Sequencing used naive CD4+ T cells from PBMCs. The sample's subset: CD45RA+ positively selected. These receptors originate from a man younger than 35 in good health. Some clones in this sample may be carry-over from other donors' samples.

The chain combines TRBV2 with TRBJ1-1; a possible D gene is TRBD1 (6 bases). Trimming took off 2 bases at V and 1 base at J, with 8 bases between the two ends. Germline assignment: CDR1 SNHLY and CDR2 FYNNEI. The CDR3 spans 14 residues. Written as DNA, the CDR3 is TGTGCCAGCAGTGAACGGGGGCGGAACACTGAAGCTTTCTTT. This encodes CASSERGRNTEAFF.

The chain joins TRBV19 to TRBJ2-1, with D uncertain. This CDR3 has 15 residues. Germline-derived CDR1 and CDR2 are LNHDA and SQIVND (reference sequence). Trimming shortened V by 5 bases and J by 4 bases, and 15 bases separated the two germline ends. The CDR3 region has the DNA TGTGCCAGTAGTCCCTCCTGGACCCTATACAATGAGCAGTTCTTC. Residues: CASSPSWTLYNEQFF.

The chain has TRBV7-9 and TRBJ2-7, with D perhaps matching TRBD1 (5 bases). Trimming left V 1 base short and J 9 bases short, with 13 bases between. Germline lookup yields CDR1 SEHNR and CDR2 FQNEAQ (reference sequence). The CDR3 length is 13 residues. For the CDR3, the DNA is TGTGCCAGCAGCTTAGTATCAGGGAAGGGGCAGTACTTC. Amino acid sequence: CASSLVSGKGQYF. The whole variable domain, filled in from reference TRBV7-9 and TRBJ2-7, reads DTGVSQNPRHKITKRGQNVTFRCDPISEHNRLYWYRQTLGQGPEFLTYFQNEAQLEKSRLLSDRFSAERPKGSFSTLEIQRTEQGDSAMYLCASSLVSGKGQYFGPGTRLTVT.

In nucleotides, the CDR3 is TGCGCCAGCAGCTTGCCGGAAGACAATGAGCAGTTCTTC. It encodes CASSLPEDNEQFF. The genes are TRBV5-1 and TRBJ2-1, with no clear D. The CDR3 consists of 13 residues. CDR1 and CDR2 (germline): SGHRS, YFSETQ. Trimming stripped 1 base from V and 5 bases from J, with 7 bases between.

The chain joins TRBV6-4 to TRBJ2-1; the D gene is possibly TRBD2 (6 bases). Per germline, CDR1 MRHNA and CDR2 SNTAGT. The CDR3 runs to 13 residues. V lost 6 bases and J lost 7, with 13 bases in between. The CDR3 DNA reads TGTGCCAGCAGGGGGACTGGGGAGAATGAGCAGTTCTTC. Translating it yields CASRGTGENEQFF.

This chain joins TRBV7-3 and TRBJ2-1, with D possibly matching TRBD2 (5 bases). The CDR3 covers 14 residues. The germline gives CDR1 SGHTA, CDR2 FQGTGA. The V end was cut by 0 bases, the J end by 10 bases, with 13 bases between. CDR3 region: CASSLTRAREEQFF. The CDR3 DNA follows: TGTGCCAGCAGCTTAACAAGGGCGAGGGAAGAGCAGTTCTTC.

The chain employs TRBV7-2 and TRBJ1-4, with a possible D match to TRBD1 (6 bases). V gave up 1 base and J gave up 6 bases, with 9 bases separating them. Per germline, CDR1 SGHTA and CDR2 FQGNSA. CDR3 length equals 14 residues. The CDR3 sequence: CASSLGQAYEKLFF. In DNA, the CDR3 is TGTGCCAGCAGCTTAGGACAGGCCTATGAAAAACTGTTTTTT.

V is TRBV14 and J is TRBJ1-2; D gene uncertain. CDR1 and CDR2 from the germline V gene are SGHDN and FVKESK. The CDR3 contains 15 residues. Trimming shortened V by 2 bases and J by 0 bases, and 10 bases separated the two germline ends. The DNA of the CDR3 is TGTGCCAGCAGCCAAAACTTTCTGCCTAACTATGGCTACACCTTC. Translated: CASSQNFLPNYGYTF.

A word on this clone: This CDR3 is also generated by other DNA sequences in the sample. The chain combines TRBV11-3 with TRBJ1-1, with 9 nucleotides matching TRBD1. Germline assignment: CDR1 SGHNT and CDR2 YENEEA. The ends lost 5 bases at V and 2 bases at J; junction bases unmatched: 3. This CDR3 has 14 amino acids. The CDR3 DNA follows: TGTGCCAGCAGCCGGACAGGGGCCAACACTGAAGCTTTCTTT. As protein: CASSRTGANTEAFF.

Turning to this clone: Other nucleotide sequences in the sample specify the same CDR3. The chain employs TRBV19 and TRBJ2-2, with D maybe TRBD1 (5 bases). V was cut by 3 bases and J by 6 bases, with 8 bases left in between. The length of the CDR3 is 13 residues. The germline CDR1 and CDR2 sequences are LNHDA and SQIVND (reference sequence). CDR3 bases: TGTGCCAGTAGTATTCAGGGTCCCGGGGAGCTGTTTTTT. The encoded protein is CASSIQGPGELFF. Full variable domain (rest looked up from reference TRBV19 and TRBJ2-2): DGGITQSPKYLFRKEGQNVTLSCEQNLNHDAMYWYRQDPGQGLRLIYYSQIVNDFQKGDIAEGYSVSREKKESFPLTVTSAQKNPTAFYLCASSIQGPGELFFGEGSRLTVL.

The chain carries TRBV18 and TRBJ2-7; D may be TRBD1 (6 bases). Germline CDR1 is KGHSH and CDR2 is LQKENI. V was shortened by 5 bases and J by 2 bases, with 16 bases between the two germline ends. The CDR3 is 15 residues long. DNA for the CDR3: TGTGCCAGCTCAACTTCCCGGACAGTGACCTACGAGCAGTACTTC. This sequence encodes CASSTSRTVTYEQYF.

The chain recombines TRBV9 with TRBJ2-5; TRBD1 or TRBD2 may be the D gene (5 bases each). With 4 bases removed from V and 5 bases from J, the gap between germline ends came to 15 bases. The CDR3 length is 14 residues. Per germline, CDR1 SGDLS and CDR2 YYNGEE. The CDR3 nucleotides are TGTGCCAGCAGCCTGCGGAGGACATCCGAGACCCAGTACTTC. This gives the protein CASSLRRTSETQYF.

The CDR3 sequence: CASKGAAGQFF. CDR3 nucleotides: TGTGCCAGCAAGGGGGCCGCGGGGCAGTTCTTC. The chain couples TRBV25-1 to TRBJ2-1; the match to TRBD1 covers 7 bases. Losses at the gene ends were 7 bases for V and 12 bases for J; bases not matched to a gene: 6. Per germline, CDR1 MGHDK and CDR2 SYGVNS. The CDR3 has 11 residues.

CDR3 in amino acids: CASSASAGGRYEQYF. The CDR3, as DNA: TGTGCCAGCAGCGCTTCTGCGGGAGGGCGGTATGAGCAGTACTTC. The J gene is TRBJ2-7, the V gene TRBV7-2; 9 bases are shared with TRBD2. The CDR3 runs to 15 residues. Unmatched junction bases numbered 12, after V lost 5 bases and J lost 7 bases. CDR1 is SGHTA, CDR2 FQGNSA, per germline.

In this sample, this clone turned up once. V usage is TRBV19 and J usage is TRBJ1-2; weak D call: TRBD1 (5 bases). The ends were cut back, 10 bases at V and 6 bases at J, with 27 bases in the middle. This CDR3 spans 16 amino acids. Germline values: CDR1 LNHDA, CDR2 SQIVND (reference sequence). The CDR3 coding sequence is TGTGCCACTGTGCCCCGGGGGGGATACAGGATCGATGGCTACACCTTC. Its protein is CATVPRGGYRIDGYTF.

The CDR3 here is CASSATGTSTYNEQFF. CDR3 coding DNA: TGCGCCAGCAGCGCCACCGGGACTTCTACTTACAATGAGCAGTTCTTC. The chain recombines TRBV5-1 with TRBJ2-1; D may be TRBD2 (6 bases). CDR3 size: 16 residues. Germline values: CDR1 SGHRS, CDR2 YFSETQ. Trimming removed 4 bases from V and 4 bases from J, with 18 bases in between.

V is TRBV7-9 and J is TRBJ2-2, with TRBD2 as a possible D gene (6 bases). CDR3 length: 14 residues. The germline V gene has CDR1 SEHNR and CDR2 FQNEAQ (reference sequence). The ends were cut back, 5 bases at V and 3 bases at J, with 10 bases in the middle. CDR3 sequence reads: CASSPGLHTGELFF. CDR3 DNA sequence: TGTGCCAGCAGCCCGGGACTCCACACCGGGGAGCTGTTTTTT.

V gene TRBV28 combines with J gene TRBJ1-5; D gene unclear. The V gene's germline CDR1 is MDHEN and CDR2 SYDVKM. This CDR3 has 16 amino acids. Deletions cut 5 bases from V and 5 bases from J, with 19 bases between. The CDR3 loop reads CASSPPYSAAYQPQHF. The DNA for the CDR3 is TGTGCCAGCAGTCCTCCCTACAGCGCTGCCTATCAGCCCCAGCATTTT.

V and J are TRBV7-2 and TRBJ2-3; the D gene is possibly TRBD2 (6 bases). Looked up from germline, CDR1 is SGHTA and CDR2 is FQGNSA. This CDR3 is built from 15 residues. V was trimmed by 5 bases and J by 2 bases, leaving 14 bases between them. The CDR3 loop is CASSPMGGITDTQYF. The CDR3 nucleotides read TGTGCCAGCAGCCCAATGGGGGGAATCACAGATACGCAGTATTTT.

The genes are TRBV7-9 and TRBJ2-7, with TRBD1 matching over 7 bases. Germline lookup yields CDR1 SEHNR and CDR2 FQNEAQ (reference sequence). CDR3 length equals 14 residues. V trimming: 1 base; J trimming: 11 bases; junction bases outside the gene matches: 11. In DNA, the CDR3 is TGTGCCAGCAGCTTAGGCTCGTACCGGGACAGAGAGTACTTC. Amino acid sequence: CASSLGSYRDREYF.

The chain has TRBV7-9 and TRBJ2-7; D not resolved. Germline assignment: CDR1 SEHNR and CDR2 FQNEAQ (reference sequence). This CDR3 is 11 amino acids long. V was shortened by 6 bases and J by 5 bases, with 8 bases between the two germline ends. In nucleotides, the CDR3 is TGTGCCAGCAGACGATACAACGAGCAGTACTTC. This translates into CASRRYNEQYF. Full variable domain (outside the CDR3, taken from reference TRBV7-9 and TRBJ2-7): DTGVSQNPRHKITKRGQNVTFRCDPISEHNRLYWYRQTLGQGPEFLTYFQNEAQLEKSRLLSDRFSAERPKGSFSTLEIQRTEQGDSAMYLCASRRYNEQYFGPGTRLTVT.

The genes are TRBV28 and TRBJ2-3, with D unresolved. Trimming shortened V by 2 bases and J by 4 bases, and 10 bases separated the two germline ends. CDR1 MDHEN and CDR2 SYDVKM come from the germline V gene. This CDR3 has 14 residues. The CDR3 DNA reads as TGTGCCAGCAGTTTAGGGCAGCGCGCAGATACGCAGTATTTT. It specifies CASSLGQRADTQYF.

The chain uses TRBV11-2 and TRBJ2-3; the D is unclear. The CDR3 covers 15 residues. V was trimmed by 8 bases and J by 2 bases, leaving 17 bases between them. Looked up from germline, CDR1 is SGHAT and CDR2 is FQNNGV. The CDR3 DNA reads as TGTGCCAGCGCGAGAGGACGGGCACTCACAGATACGCAGTATTTT. This sequence encodes CASARGRALTDTQYF.

The DNA for the CDR3 is TGTGCCAGCAGCTTAGATCTGTACAATGAGCAGTTCTTC. This sequence encodes CASSLDLYNEQFF. This rearrangement joins TRBV7-6 to TRBJ2-1, with unresolved D. V was clipped by 1 base and J by 4 bases, with 5 bases between them. Germline V lookup: CDR1 SGHVS, CDR2 FNYEAQ. The length of the CDR3 is 13 residues. Full variable domain (missing parts from reference TRBV7-6 and TRBJ2-1): GAGVSQSPRYKVTKRGQDVALRCDPISGHVSLYWYRQALGQGPEFLTYFNYEAQQDKSGLPNDRFSAERPEGSISTLTIQRTEQRDSAMYRCASSLDLYNEQFFGPGTRLTVL.

This clone has just a few counts. The genes are TRBV7-9 and TRBJ1-5, with TRBD1 matching over 8 bases. Germline CDR1 SEHNR, CDR2 FQNEAQ (reference sequence). The length of the CDR3 is 17 residues. V shed 6 bases and J 0 bases; nucleotides not matched to a gene: 10. The CDR3 DNA reads TGTGCCAGCAGAGCAGGGGGCCTTCCTTATAGCAATCAGCCCCAGCATTTT. Its protein product is CASRAGGLPYSNQPQHF.

The chain employs TRBV4-1 and TRBJ2-2; 13 bases line up with TRBD2. Germline V gene sequence: CDR1 MGHRA, CDR2 YSYEKL. J lost 2 bases, V lost 5 bases, and 11 bases had no gene match. The CDR3 totals 19 residues. DNA of the CDR3: TGCGCCAGCAGCAAGGGTCGACTAGCGGGAGGCTCTAACACCGGGGAGCTGTTTTTT. Amino acids: CASSKGRLAGGSNTGELFF.

The chain joins TRBV2 to TRBJ2-1, with TRBD1 identical over 9 bases. The CDR3 is made up of 14 amino acids. Germline V gene data show CDR1 as SNHLY and CDR2 as FYNNEI. J gave up 9 bases and V 7 bases, and 10 bases lay outside the gene matches. CDR3 residues: CASIKDRGSSEQFF. DNA of the CDR3: TGTGCCAGCATAAAAGACAGGGGGTCGAGTGAGCAGTTCTTC. Full variable domain (remainder filled in from reference TRBV2 and TRBJ2-1): EPEVTQTPSHQVTQMGQEVILRCVPISNHLYFYWYRQILGQKVEFLVSFYNNEISEKSEIFDDQFSVERPDGSNFTLKIRSTKLEDSAMYFCASIKDRGSSEQFFGPGTRLTVL.

V is TRBV30 and J is TRBJ1-1; 8 nucleotides align to TRBD1. Germline lookup yields CDR1 GTSNPN and CDR2 SVGIG (reference sequence). The V gene end was trimmed by 5 bases and the J gene end by 0 bases; junction bases not matched to a gene: 2. This CDR3 has 13 residues. The CDR3 DNA sequence: TGTGCCTGGGACAGGGGATTGAACACTGAAGCTTTCTTT. It translates to CAWDRGLNTEAFF.